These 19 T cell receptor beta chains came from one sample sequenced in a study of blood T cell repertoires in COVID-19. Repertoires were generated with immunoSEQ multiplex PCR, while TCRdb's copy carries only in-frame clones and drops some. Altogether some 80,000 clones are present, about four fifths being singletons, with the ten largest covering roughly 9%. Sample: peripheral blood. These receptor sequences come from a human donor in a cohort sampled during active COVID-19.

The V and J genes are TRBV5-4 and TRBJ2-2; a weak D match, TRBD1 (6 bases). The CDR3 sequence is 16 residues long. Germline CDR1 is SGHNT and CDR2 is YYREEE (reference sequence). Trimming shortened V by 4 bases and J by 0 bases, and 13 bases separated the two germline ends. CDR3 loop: CASSRDTRANTGELFF. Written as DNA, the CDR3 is TGTGCCAGCAGCCGGGACACGCGCGCGAACACCGGGGAGCTGTTTTTT.

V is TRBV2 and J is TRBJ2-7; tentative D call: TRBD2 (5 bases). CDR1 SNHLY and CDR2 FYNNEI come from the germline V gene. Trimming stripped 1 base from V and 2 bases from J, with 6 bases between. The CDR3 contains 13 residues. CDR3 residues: CASSEDGTYEQYF. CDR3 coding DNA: TGTGCCAGCAGTGAAGACGGGACCTACGAGCAGTACTTC.

CDR3 sequence reads: CASSLSQGLGDTQYF. The DNA for the CDR3 is TGTGCCAGCAGTTTATCGCAGGGGCTGGGAGATACGCAGTATTTT. J is TRBJ2-3 and V is TRBV27; D may be TRBD1 (6 bases). V gave up 0 bases and J gave up 5 bases, with 12 bases separating them. Germline loops: CDR1 MNHEY, CDR2 SMNVEV (reference sequence). This CDR3 has 15 amino acids.

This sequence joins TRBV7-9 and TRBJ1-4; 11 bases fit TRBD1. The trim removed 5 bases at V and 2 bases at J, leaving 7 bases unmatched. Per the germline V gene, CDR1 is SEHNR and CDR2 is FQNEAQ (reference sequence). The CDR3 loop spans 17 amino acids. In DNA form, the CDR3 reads TGTGCCAGCAGCCTCGGGACAGGGGGAAGCACTAATGAAAAACTGTTTTTT. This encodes CASSLGTGGSTNEKLFF.

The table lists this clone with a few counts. CDR3 in amino acids: CASMGQLSNQPQHF. The CDR3 DNA sequence: TGTGCCAGCATGGGACAGCTCAGCAATCAGCCCCAGCATTTT. This chain links TRBV28 with TRBJ1-5; 7 nucleotides agree with TRBD1. This CDR3 spans 14 amino acids. Germline loops: CDR1 MDHEN, CDR2 SYDVKM. The V and J ends lost 7 bases and 1 base, in that order; junction bases with no gene match: 4.

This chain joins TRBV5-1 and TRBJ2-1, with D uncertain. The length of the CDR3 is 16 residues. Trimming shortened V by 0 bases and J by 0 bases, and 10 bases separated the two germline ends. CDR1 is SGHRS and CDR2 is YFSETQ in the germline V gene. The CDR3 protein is CASSLVAASSYNEQFF. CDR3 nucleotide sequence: TGCGCCAGCAGCTTGGTGGCGGCCAGCTCCTACAATGAGCAGTTCTTC.

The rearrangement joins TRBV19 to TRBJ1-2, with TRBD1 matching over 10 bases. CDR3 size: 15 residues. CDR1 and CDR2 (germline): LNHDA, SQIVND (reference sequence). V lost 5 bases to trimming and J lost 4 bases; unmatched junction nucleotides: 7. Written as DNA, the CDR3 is TGTGCCAGTAGTGACCGGGACAGGGGTTCCTATGGCTACACCTTC. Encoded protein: CASSDRDRGSYGYTF.

The DNA of the CDR3 is TGTGCCAGCAGCTCCCCGGGACTAGCGGACGAGCAGTACTTC. This encodes CASSSPGLADEQYF. This chain connects TRBV27 to TRBJ2-7; TRBD2 aligns across 11 bases. Unmatched junction bases numbered 6, after V lost 6 bases and J lost 5 bases. From germline, CDR1 is MNHEY and CDR2 SMNVEV (reference sequence). This CDR3 spans 14 amino acids.

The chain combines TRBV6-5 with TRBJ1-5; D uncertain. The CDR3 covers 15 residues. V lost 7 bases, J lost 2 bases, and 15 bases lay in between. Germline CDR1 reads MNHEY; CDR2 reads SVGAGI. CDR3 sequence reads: CASKTTPKGNQPQHF. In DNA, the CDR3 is TGTGCCAGCAAGACGACACCCAAGGGCAATCAGCCCCAGCATTTT.

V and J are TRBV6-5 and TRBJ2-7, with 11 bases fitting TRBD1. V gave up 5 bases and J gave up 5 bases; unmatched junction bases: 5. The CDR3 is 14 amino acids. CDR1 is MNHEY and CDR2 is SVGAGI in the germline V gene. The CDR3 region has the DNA TGTGCCAGCAGTAGGGGACAGGGGGGCAACGAGCAGTACTTC. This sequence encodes CASSRGQGGNEQYF.

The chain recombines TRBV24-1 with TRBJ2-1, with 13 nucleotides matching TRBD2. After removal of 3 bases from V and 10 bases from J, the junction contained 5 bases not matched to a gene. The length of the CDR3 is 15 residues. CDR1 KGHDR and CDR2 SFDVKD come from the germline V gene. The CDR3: CATSDTGLAGREQFF. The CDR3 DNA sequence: TGTGCCACCAGTGATACGGGACTAGCGGGGAGGGAGCAGTTCTTC.

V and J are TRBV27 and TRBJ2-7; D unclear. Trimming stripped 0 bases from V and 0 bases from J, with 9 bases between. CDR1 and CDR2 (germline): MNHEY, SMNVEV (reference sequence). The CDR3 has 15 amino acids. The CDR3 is CASSLSGVLSYEQYF. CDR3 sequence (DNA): TGTGCCAGCAGTTTATCCGGAGTCCTCTCCTACGAGCAGTACTTC.

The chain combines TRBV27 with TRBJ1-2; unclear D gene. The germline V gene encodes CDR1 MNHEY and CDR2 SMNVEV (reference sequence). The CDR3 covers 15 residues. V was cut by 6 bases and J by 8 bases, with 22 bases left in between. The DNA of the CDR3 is TGTGCCAGCAGACCGACGGACGGCGTGAGAGGGGGCTACACCTTC. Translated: CASRPTDGVRGGYTF.

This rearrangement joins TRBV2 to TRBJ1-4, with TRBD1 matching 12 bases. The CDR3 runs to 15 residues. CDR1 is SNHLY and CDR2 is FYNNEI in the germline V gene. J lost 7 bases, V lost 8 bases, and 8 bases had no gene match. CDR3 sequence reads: CASSARDRGREKLFF. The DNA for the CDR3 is TGTGCCAGCTCGGCGCGGGACAGGGGGCGTGAAAAACTGTTTTTT.

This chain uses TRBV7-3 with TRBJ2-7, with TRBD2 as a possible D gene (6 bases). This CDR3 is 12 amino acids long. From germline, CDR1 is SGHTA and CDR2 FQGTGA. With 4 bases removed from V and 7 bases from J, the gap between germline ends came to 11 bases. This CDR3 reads CASSSGVGEQYF. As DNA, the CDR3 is TGTGCCAGCAGCTCGGGAGTGGGGGAGCAGTACTTC.

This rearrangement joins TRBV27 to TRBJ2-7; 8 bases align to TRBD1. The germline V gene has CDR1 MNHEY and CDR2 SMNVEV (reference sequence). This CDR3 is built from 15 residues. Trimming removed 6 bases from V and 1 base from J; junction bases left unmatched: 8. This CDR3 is CASSPTGDGSYEQYF. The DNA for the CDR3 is TGTGCCAGCAGCCCGACAGGGGACGGATCCTACGAGCAGTACTTC.

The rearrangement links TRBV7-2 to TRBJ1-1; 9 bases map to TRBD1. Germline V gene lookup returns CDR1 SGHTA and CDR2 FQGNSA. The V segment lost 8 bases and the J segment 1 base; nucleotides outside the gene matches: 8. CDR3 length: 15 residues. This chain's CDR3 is CASLGQGRRNTEAFF. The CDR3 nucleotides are TGTGCCAGCCTCGGACAGGGGAGAAGGAACACTGAAGCTTTCTTT.

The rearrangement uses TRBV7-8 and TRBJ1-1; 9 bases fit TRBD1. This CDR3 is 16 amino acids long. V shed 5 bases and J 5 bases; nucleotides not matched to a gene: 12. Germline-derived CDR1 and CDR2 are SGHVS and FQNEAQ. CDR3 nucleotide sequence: TGTGCCAGCAGCCCTCACTCGACAGGGGGAAATACTGAAGCTTTCTTT. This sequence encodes CASSPHSTGGNTEAFF.

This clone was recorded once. CDR3: CASSAYLNTEAFF. Here the CDR3 DNA reads TGTGCCAGCAGCGCCTACTTGAACACTGAAGCTTTCTTT. The V gene is TRBV7-3, the J gene TRBJ1-1; D gene uncertain. Germline CDR1 and CDR2: SGHTA and FQGTGA. V lost 5 bases and J 0 bases, leaving 7 bases between the germline ends. The CDR3 loop spans 13 amino acids.